The following is a T cell receptor (beta chain) sequence with its context. Its antigen is as yet unknown. This CDR3 is 15 amino acids long. Germline CDR1 is SGHRS and CDR2 is YFSETQ. Trimming took 4 bases from V and 4 from J; bases not matched to a gene: 9. This specimen belongs to a study of T cell responses to AZD1222 COVID-19 vaccine. General observations from the study: Repertoires in all cases were sampled only once the peak T cell response had passed.

Profiling relied on immunoSEQ multiplex PCR, and the TCRdb table lists in-frame clones only, not all of them. The sample yields about 140,000 clones, 80% to 90% seen once. The receptor's source is an adult in good health. This specimen consisted of peripheral blood, obtained on day 0 of AZD1222 vaccination. This chain joins TRBV5-1 and TRBJ2-3; TRBD2 matches at 7 bases. The CDR3 DNA reads TGCGCCAGCAGCCCCACCCTTGGGGGGGCAGATACGCAGTATTTT. As protein: CASSPTLGGADTQYF.